This T cell receptor beta chain comes out of a study of T-cell memory formation after mild COVID-19. Study-wide results and caveats: Clones that contracted from day 15 to 85 had balanced CD4/CD8; later expanders were CD4+ biased. Among contracting clones, CD4+ were mainly CM/EM and CD8+ enriched in EMRA.

5'RACE primed from the constant segment yielded TCR alpha and TCR beta cDNA libraries bearing sample barcodes and UMIs. A single record per CDR3 protein comes from TCRdb applying MiXCR to the 5' RACE reads. The sample has about 240,000 distinct CDR3 sequences; roughly 10% are singletons. On this clonotype itself: The antigen is undetermined.

The germline V gene encodes CDR1 SGHAT and CDR2 FQNNGV. The CDR3 loop spans 16 amino acids. The ends were cut back, 3 bases at V and 0 bases at J, with 14 bases in the middle. The chain recombines TRBV11-2 with TRBJ1-1; tentative D call: TRBD1 (5 bases). This TCR was sampled from a man in his late teens or twenties who had mild COVID-19 (a few samples of this study predate the infection). Cell type and time point are not known. The material sequenced was PBMCs or a T cell subset sorted from them (not recorded which). CDR3 bases: TGTGCCAGCAGCTTGCACGGGGGGAGTGTGAACACTGAAGCTTTCTTT. It translates to CASSLHGGSVNTEAFF.